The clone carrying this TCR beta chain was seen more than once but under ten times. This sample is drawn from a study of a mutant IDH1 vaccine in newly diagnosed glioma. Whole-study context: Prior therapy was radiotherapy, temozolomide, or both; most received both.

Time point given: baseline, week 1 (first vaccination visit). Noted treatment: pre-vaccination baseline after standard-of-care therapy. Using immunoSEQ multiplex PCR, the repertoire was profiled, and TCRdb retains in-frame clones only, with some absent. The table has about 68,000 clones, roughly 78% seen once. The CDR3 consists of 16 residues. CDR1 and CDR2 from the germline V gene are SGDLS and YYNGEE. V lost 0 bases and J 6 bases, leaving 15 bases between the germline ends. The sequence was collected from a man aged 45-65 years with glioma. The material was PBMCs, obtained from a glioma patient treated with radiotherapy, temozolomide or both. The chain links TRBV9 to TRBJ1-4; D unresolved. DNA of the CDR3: TGTGCCAGCAGCGTAGAGATAATTCCCCCTCATGAAAAACTGTTTTTT. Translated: CASSVEIIPPHEKLFF.